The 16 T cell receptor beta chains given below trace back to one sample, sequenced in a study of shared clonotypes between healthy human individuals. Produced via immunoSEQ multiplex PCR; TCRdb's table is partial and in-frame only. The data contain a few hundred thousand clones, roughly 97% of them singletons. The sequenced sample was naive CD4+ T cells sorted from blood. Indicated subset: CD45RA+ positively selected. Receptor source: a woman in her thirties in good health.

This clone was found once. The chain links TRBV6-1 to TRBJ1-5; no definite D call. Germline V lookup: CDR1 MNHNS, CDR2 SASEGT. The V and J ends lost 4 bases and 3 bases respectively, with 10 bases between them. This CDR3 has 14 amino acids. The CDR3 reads CASSVLSVNQPQHF. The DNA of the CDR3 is TGTGCCAGCAGTGTGTTGTCAGTCAATCAGCCCCAGCATTTT.

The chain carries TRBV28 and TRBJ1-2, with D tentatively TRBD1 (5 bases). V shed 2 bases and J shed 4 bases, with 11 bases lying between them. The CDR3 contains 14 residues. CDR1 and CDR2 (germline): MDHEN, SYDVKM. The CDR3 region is CASSLPGAGYGYTF. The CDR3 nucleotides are TGTGCCAGCAGTTTACCCGGGGCCGGCTATGGCTACACCTTC.

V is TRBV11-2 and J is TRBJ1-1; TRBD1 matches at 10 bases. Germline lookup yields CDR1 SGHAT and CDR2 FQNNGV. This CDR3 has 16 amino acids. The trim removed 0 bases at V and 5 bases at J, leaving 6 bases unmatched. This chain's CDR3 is CASSLDRGQGPTEAFF. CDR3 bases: TGTGCCAGCAGCTTAGACAGGGGACAGGGGCCGACTGAAGCTTTCTTT.

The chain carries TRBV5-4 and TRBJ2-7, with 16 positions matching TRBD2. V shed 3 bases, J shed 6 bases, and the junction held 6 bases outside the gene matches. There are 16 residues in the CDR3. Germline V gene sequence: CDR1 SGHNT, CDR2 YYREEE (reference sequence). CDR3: CASSSGTSGRAGEQYF. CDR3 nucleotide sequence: TGTGCCAGCAGCTCCGGGACTAGCGGGAGGGCAGGCGAGCAGTACTTC.

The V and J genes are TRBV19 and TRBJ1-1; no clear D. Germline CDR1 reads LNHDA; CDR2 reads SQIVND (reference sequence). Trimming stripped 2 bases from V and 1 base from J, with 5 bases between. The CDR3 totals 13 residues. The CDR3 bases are TGTGCCAGTAGTATACAGAGGAACACTGAAGCTTTCTTT. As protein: CASSIQRNTEAFF.

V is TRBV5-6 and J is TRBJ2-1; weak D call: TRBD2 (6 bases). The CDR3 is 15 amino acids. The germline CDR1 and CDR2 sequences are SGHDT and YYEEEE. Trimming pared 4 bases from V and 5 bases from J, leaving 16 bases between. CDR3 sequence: CASSAGWGRDNEQFF. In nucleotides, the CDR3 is TGTGCCAGCAGCGCGGGATGGGGACGAGACAATGAGCAGTTCTTC.

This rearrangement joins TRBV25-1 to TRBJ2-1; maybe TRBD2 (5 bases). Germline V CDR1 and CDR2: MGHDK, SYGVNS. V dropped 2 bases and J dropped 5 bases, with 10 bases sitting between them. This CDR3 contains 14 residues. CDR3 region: CASSELDFDNEQFF. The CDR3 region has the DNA TGTGCCAGCAGTGAACTGGACTTCGACAATGAGCAGTTCTTC.

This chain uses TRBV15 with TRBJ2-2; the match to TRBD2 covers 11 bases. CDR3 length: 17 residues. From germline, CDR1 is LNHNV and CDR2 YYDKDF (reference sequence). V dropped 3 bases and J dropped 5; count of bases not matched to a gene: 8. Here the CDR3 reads CATSSDSGRGKTGELFF. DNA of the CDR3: TGTGCCACCAGCAGCGATAGCGGGAGGGGGAAGACCGGGGAGCTGTTTTTT.

CDR3 residues: CASSPRTAPNTGELFF. The DNA for the CDR3 is TGTGCCAGCAGCCCCAGGACGGCCCCGAACACCGGGGAGCTGTTTTTT. The chain carries TRBV11-3 and TRBJ2-2; D gene unclear. The CDR3 runs to 16 residues. CDR1 and CDR2 (germline): SGHNT, YENEEA. V was trimmed by 5 bases and J by 0 bases, leaving 13 bases between them.

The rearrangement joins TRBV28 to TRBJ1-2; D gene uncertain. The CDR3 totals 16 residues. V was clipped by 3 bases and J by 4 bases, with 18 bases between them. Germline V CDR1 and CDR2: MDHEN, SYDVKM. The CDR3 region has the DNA TGTGCCAGCAGTTTTCAGATCACTACGGCGGCCTATGGCTACACCTTC. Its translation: CASSFQITTAAYGYTF.

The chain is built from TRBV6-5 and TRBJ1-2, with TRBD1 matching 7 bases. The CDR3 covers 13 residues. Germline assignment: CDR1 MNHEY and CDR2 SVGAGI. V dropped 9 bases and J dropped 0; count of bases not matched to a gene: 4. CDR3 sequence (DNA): TGTGCCAGTCTGGGACAGACTAACTATGGCTACACCTTC. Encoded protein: CASLGQTNYGYTF.

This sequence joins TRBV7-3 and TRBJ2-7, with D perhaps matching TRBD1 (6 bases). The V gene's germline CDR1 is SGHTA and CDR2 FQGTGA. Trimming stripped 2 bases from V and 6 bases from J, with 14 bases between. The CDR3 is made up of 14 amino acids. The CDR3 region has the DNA TGTGCCAGCAGCTTATCCGGCAGGGGCGGCGAGCAGTACTTC. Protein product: CASSLSGRGGEQYF. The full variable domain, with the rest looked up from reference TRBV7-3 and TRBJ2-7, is GAGVSQTPSNKVTEKGKYVELRCDPISGHTALYWYRQSLGQGPEFLIYFQGTGAADDSGLPNDRFFAVRPEGSVSTLKIQRTERGDSAVYLCASSLSGRGGEQYFGPGTRLTVT.

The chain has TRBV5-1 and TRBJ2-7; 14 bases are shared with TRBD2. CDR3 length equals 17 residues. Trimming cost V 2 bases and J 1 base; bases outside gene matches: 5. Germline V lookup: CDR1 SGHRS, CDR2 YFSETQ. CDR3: CASSLGLAGGGSYEQYF. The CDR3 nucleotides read TGCGCCAGCAGCTTAGGACTAGCGGGAGGTGGTTCCTACGAGCAGTACTTC.

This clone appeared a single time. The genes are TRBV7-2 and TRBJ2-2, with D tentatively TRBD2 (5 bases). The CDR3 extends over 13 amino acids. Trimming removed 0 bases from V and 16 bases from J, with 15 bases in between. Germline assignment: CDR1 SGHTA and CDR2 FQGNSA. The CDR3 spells CASSLADSRRPFF. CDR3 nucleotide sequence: TGTGCCAGCAGCTTAGCTGATTCTCGGAGGCCGTTTTTT.

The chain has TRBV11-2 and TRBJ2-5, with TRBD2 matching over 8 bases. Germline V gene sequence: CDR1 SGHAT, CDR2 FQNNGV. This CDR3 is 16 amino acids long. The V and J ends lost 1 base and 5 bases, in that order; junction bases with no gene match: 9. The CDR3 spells CASSLGRIAGSETQYF. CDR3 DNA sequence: TGTGCCAGCAGCTTAGGCCGAATAGCGGGGAGCGAGACCCAGTACTTC.

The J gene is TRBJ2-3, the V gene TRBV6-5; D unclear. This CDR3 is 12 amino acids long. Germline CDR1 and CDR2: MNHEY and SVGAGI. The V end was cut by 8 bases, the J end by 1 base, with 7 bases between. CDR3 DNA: TGTGCCAGCCGAGAGGGCACAGATACGCAGTATTTT. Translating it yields CASREGTDTQYF.